A few counts support the clone carrying this TCR beta chain. Antigen specificity is unknown. Using a J-beta primer mix together with a sample-barcoded 5' primer, a second PCR was run for about 6 to 11 cycles. TCRdb reanalysed the 5' RACE reads using MiXCR and keeps one entry per CDR3 protein. The sample records about 940,000 distinct CDR3 sequences, around 49% being singletons. This sample is part of a study of blood T cells in healthy people across ages. Study-wide points: Per million T cells, TCR beta diversity dropped roughly linearly as age increased.

The CDR3 has 16 amino acids. The ends lost 5 bases at V and 0 bases at J; junction bases unmatched: 9. Germline CDR1 is MNHEY and CDR2 is SMNVEV (reference sequence). What was sequenced was blood. The rearrangement links TRBV27 to TRBJ2-5; 7 nucleotides line up with TRBD1. The source is a man between 25 and 39 years old in good health. The CDR3 is CASSSRQGWHQETQYF. CDR3 DNA sequence: TGTGCCAGCAGTAGTAGACAGGGTTGGCACCAAGAGACCCAGTACTTC.